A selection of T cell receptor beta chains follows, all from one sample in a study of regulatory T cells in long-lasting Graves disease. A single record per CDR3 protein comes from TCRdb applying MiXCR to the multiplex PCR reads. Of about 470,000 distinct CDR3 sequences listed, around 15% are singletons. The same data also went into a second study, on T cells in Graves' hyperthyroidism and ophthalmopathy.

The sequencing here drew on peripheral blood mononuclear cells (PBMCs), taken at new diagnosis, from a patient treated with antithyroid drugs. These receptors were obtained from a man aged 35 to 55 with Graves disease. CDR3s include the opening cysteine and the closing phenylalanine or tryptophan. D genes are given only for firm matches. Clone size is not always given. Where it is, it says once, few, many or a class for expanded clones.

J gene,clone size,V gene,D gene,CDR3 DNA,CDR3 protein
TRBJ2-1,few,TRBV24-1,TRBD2,TGTGCCACCAGTGCCTTTACTAGCGGGAGCTCCTACAATGAGCAGTTCTTC,CATSAFTSGSSYNEQFF
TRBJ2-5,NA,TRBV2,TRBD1,TGTGCCATCGTGCCCCTGGGGACAGGGGGTAATCAAGAGACCCAGTACTTC,CAIVPLGTGGNQETQYF
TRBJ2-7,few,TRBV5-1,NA,TGCGCCAGCAGCATCCGGGACACCTCCTACGAGCAGTACTTC,CASSIRDTSYEQYF
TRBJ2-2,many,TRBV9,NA,TGTGCCAGCAGCCCCGAGCGGAGGCGTACCGGGGAGCTGTTTTTT,CASSPERRRTGELFF
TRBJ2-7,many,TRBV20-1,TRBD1,TGCAGTGCTAGAGATGTGTACGGGACAGGATACGAGCAGTACTTC,CSARDVYGTGYEQYF
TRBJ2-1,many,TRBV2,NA,TGTGCCAGCATAGGTGGGAGAGGCGCCTACAATGAGCAGTTCTTC,CASIGGRGAYNEQFF
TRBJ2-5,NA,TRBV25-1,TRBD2,TGTGCCAGCAGTGGGTCCTTAGGACTAGCGGGGCGCCACATTCCAGAGACCCAGTACTTC,CASSGSLGLAGRHIPETQYF
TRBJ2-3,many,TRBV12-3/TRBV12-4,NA,TGTGCCAGCAGTCAACTCCCAGATACGCAGTATTTT,CASSQLPDTQYF
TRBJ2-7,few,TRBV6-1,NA,TGTGCCAGCAGTGAAGCATCAGACCCCGCGGGCTACGAGCAGTACTTC,CASSEASDPAGYEQYF
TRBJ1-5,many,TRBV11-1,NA,TGTGCCAGCAGCTTAAGTCCGGATCAGCCCCAGCATTTT,CASSLSPDQPQHF
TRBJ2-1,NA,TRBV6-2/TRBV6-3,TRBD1,TGTGCCAGCAGTGGTGGAGGACAGGGGGCTGGTGAGCAGTTCTTC,CASSGGGQGAGEQFF
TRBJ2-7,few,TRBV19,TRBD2,TGTGCCAGTAGCCCCATAGCGGGAGACTACGAGCAGTACTTC,CASSPIAGDYEQYF
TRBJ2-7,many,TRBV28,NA,TGTGCCAGCAGTTTACGGGCGGTAGCCTACGAGCAGTACTTC,CASSLRAVAYEQYF
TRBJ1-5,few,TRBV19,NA,TGTGCCAGTAGTATTTATTCTGGGGGCAATCAGCCCCAGCATTTT,CASSIYSGGNQPQHF
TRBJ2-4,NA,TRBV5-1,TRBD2,TGCGCCAGCAGCTCCCTAGCGGGAGGTGTCATTCAGTACTTC,CASSSLAGGVIQYF
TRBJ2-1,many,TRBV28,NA,TGTGCCAGCAGTCCAGAGGGACCGCCCAGGTACAATGAGCAGTTCTTC,CASSPEGPPRYNEQFF
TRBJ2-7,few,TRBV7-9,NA,TGTGCCAGCAGCTTAGGTTCCCAGGGCGAGCAGTACTTC,CASSLGSQGEQYF
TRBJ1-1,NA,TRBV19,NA,TGTGCCAGTAGTTCTACGACACGGGGCGAAGCTTTCTTT,CASSSTTRGEAFF
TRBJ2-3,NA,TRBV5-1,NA,TGTGCCAGCAGCTTGGCGTTCCATCGGGGCCAGAGCACAGATACGCAGTATTTT,CASSLAFHRGQSTDTQYF
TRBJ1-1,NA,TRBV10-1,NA,TGCGCCAGCAGTGATGGCCCAGCGGCAGCTTTCTTT,CASSDGPAAAFF
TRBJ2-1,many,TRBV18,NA,TGTGCCACCTTGGGTCGGTACAATGAGCAGTTCTTC,CATLGRYNEQFF
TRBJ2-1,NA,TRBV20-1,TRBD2,TGCAGTGCTAGAGTCCCTAGCGGGAGCAATGAGCAGTTCTTC,CSARVPSGSNEQFF
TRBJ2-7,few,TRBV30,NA,TGTGCCTGGAGCAAAGCCGGGCAGTCCTACGAGCAGTACTTC,CAWSKAGQSYEQYF
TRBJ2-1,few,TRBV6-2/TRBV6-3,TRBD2,TGTGCCAGCAGTCAGCGGGAGTCTTACAATGAGCAGTTCTTC,CASSQRESYNEQFF
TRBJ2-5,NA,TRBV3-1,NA,TGTGCCAGCAGCCCCTCTGAGGGTGACCAGTACTTC,CASSPSEGDQYF
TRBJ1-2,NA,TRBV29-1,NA,TGCAGCGTTGACCTGACACGGATCGATGGCTACACCTTC,CSVDLTRIDGYTF
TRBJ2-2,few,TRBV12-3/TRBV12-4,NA,TGTGCCAGCAGTCTACTACAAGGGGGAGGGTATAAACCCGGGGAGCTGTTTTTT,CASSLLQGGGYKPGELFF
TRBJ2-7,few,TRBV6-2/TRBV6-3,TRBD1,TGTGCCAGCAGTTACTCGGCACTGACAGGGGCGTTATACGAGCAGTACTTC,CASSYSALTGALYEQYF
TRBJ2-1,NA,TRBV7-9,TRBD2,TGTGCCAGCAGCCTGACTAGCGGGGCTACCTACAATGAGCAGTTCTTC,CASSLTSGATYNEQFF
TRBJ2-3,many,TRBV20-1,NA,TGCAGTGCTAGTGACGTACCGGGCACAGATACGCAGTATTTT,CSASDVPGTDTQYF
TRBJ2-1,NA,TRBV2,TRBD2,TGTGCCAGCACTCCAGGGACTAGCGGGAAGAGTGGCAATGAGCAGTTCTTC,CASTPGTSGKSGNEQFF
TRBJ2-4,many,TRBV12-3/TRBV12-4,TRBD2,TGTGCCAGCAGCCTAGGTGGGAGGGACATTCAGTACTTC,CASSLGGRDIQYF
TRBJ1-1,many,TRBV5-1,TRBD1,TGCGCCAGCAGCTTGGTAGGGGGCGGTGGGAACACTGAAGCTTTCTTT,CASSLVGGGGNTEAFF
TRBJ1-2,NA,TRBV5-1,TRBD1,TGCGCCAGCAGCTTGTTTGCTTTCCCGACAGGGGGCGAAAATGGCTACACCTTC,CASSLFAFPTGGENGYTF
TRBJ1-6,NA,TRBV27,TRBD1,TGTGCCAGCAGTTTATTAAGGACAGGGGATAATTCACCCCTCCACTTT,CASSLLRTGDNSPLHF
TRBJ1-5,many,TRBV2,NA,TGTGCCAGCAGTGAAGGCCCCGATCAGCCCCAGCATTTT,CASSEGPDQPQHF
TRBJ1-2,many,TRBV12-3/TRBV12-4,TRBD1,TGTGCCAGCAGCCCGGACAGGGGTAATGGCTACACCTTC,CASSPDRGNGYTF
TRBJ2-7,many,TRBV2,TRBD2,TGTGCCAGCAGGGCACGACTAGCGGGAGTACGTAACGGGCAGTACTTC,CASRARLAGVRNGQYF
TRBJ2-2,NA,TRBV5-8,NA,TGTGCCAGCAGCTTGGGGGGGCACCCCACCGGGGAGCTGTTTTTT,CASSLGGHPTGELFF
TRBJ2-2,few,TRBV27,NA,TGTGCCAGCAGTTTATTAAAGCTCGGGGAGCTGTTTTTT,CASSLLKLGELFF
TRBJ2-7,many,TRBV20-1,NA,TGCAGTGCTCTACGACCGAGCGACGAGCAGTACTTC,CSALRPSDEQYF
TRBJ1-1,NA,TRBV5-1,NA,TGCGCCAGCAGACCGGGTTCGGTTGGGACTGAAGCTTTCTTT,CASRPGSVGTEAFF
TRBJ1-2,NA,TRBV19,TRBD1,TGTGCCAGCTCGCAGGGGGCGGGCTATGGCTACACCTTC,CASSQGAGYGYTF
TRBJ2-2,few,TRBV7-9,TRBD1,TGTGCCAGCAGCTTAGCGGACAGGGCCTCCGGGGAGCTGTTTTTT,CASSLADRASGELFF
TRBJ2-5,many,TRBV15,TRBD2,TGTGCCACCAGCGGGGGGGGTCGGCACCAAGAGACCCAGTACTTC,CATSGGGRHQETQYF
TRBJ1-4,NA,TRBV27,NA,TGTGCCAGCAGTTTATGGCGGGGAATCGGGCCCGAAAAACTGTTTTTT,CASSLWRGIGPEKLFF
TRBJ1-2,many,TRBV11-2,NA,TGTGCCAGCAGCTCTCCCCGCAGGGCACAAGGGTACGGCTACACCTTC,CASSSPRRAQGYGYTF
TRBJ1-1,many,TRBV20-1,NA,TGCAGTGCTAGCCCTCAACAGGGTCGGAAAACTGAAGCTTTCTTT,CSASPQQGRKTEAFF
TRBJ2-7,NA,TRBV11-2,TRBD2,TGTGCCAGCAGCTTAGTAACTAGCGGGAGGGCTCTGAGTACCTACGAGCAGTACTTC,CASSLVTSGRALSTYEQYF
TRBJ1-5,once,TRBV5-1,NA,TGCGCCAGCAGCTTGGCAGGGGAGCAGCCCCAGCATTTT,CASSLAGEQPQHF
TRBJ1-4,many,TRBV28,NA,TGTGCCAGCAGTTCCCGGAGAGGGGGGCATGGTGAAAAACTGTTTTTT,CASSSRRGGHGEKLFF
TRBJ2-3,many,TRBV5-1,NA,TGCGCCAGCAGCTTGTGGAGGGTTTCTAGCACAGATACGCAGTATTTT,CASSLWRVSSTDTQYF
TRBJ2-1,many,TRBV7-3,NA,TGTGCCAGCAGCTTAACAGGGGCCGGCTCCTACAATGAGCAGTTCTTC,CASSLTGAGSYNEQFF
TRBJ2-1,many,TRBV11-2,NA,TGTGCCAGCAGCTTAGAAGTGGGATTCAACAATGAGCAGTTCTTC,CASSLEVGFNNEQFF
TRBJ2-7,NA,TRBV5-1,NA,TGCGCCAGCAGCTTGGCGGATGCTTTGAACGAGCAGTACTTC,CASSLADALNEQYF
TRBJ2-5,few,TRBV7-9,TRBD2,TGTGCCAGCAGCCTCGCTGCTGGGACTAGCGGAGTCCCCCTCGCGGAGACCCAGTACTTC,CASSLAAGTSGVPLAETQYF
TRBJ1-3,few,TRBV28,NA,TGTGCCAGCAGTTTGGGTGACGGAGCCTCTGGAAACACCATATATTTT,CASSLGDGASGNTIYF
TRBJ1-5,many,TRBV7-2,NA,TGTGCCAGCAGCTTAGTCCTAGCATATCAGCCCCAGCATTTT,CASSLVLAYQPQHF
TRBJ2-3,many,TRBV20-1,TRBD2,TGCAGTGCTAGGTCCAGCGGGAACACAGATACGCAGTATTTT,CSARSSGNTDTQYF
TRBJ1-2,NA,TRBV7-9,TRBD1,TGTGCCAGCAGCCCCTGGACAGGGGGTTATGGCTACACCTTC,CASSPWTGGYGYTF